This paragraph covers one T cell receptor (beta chain) sequence. Its target is not known. These data are taken from a study of cytomegalovirus exposure and HLA in healthy donors. Whole-study findings and limits: Cytomegalovirus-associated status was assigned to about 180 TCR beta chains. In a later analysis, V- and J-gene trimming of beta chains associated with a DCLRE1C missense variant, replicated independently. There were a few CMV-associated chains whose specificity for CMV antigens was confirmed in vitro.

Both 60 Vbeta primers and 13 Jbeta primers went into the PCR. Clones were read by immunoSEQ multiplex PCR, and TCRdb kept only the in-frame ones, dropping some. In the table there are around 200,000 clones, around 80% of which are singletons. Healthy bone marrow donors supplied every sample. This CDR3 spans 14 amino acids. V was clipped by 3 bases and J by 8 bases, with 14 bases between them. Germline-derived CDR1 and CDR2 are SGHNT and YYREEE (reference sequence). This chain connects TRBV5-4 to TRBJ2-2; maybe TRBD1 (6 bases). The origin of this receptor is a woman in her twenties or thirties in good health and CMV-seropositive. The sample was PBMCs. CDR3 sequence: CASSSAGASGELFF. As DNA, the CDR3 is TGTGCCAGCAGCTCTGCAGGGGCGTCTGGGGAGCTGTTTTTT.